This T cell receptor beta chain is drawn from a study of control samples from healthy donors and cancer patients. The CDR3 is made up of 16 amino acids. Trimming stripped 0 bases from V and 5 bases from J, with 13 bases between. The germline gives CDR1 MNHNY, CDR2 SVGAGI (reference sequence). Libraries were prepared by immunoSEQ multiplex PCR; TCRdb keeps only in-frame clonotypes and omits some of them. Of some 130,000 clones in the sample, more than 80% are singletons; the top ten hold 2% to 2.5%. The TCR was taken from a young man in good health. This chain joins TRBV6-6 and TRBJ1-4; tentative D call: TRBD1 (5 bases). The sequencing sample was made of blood. As DNA, the CDR3 is TGTGCCAGCAGTTACTCGAGGGGTGAAGGGAATGAAAAACTGTTTTTT. Its protein product is CASSYSRGEGNEKLFF.